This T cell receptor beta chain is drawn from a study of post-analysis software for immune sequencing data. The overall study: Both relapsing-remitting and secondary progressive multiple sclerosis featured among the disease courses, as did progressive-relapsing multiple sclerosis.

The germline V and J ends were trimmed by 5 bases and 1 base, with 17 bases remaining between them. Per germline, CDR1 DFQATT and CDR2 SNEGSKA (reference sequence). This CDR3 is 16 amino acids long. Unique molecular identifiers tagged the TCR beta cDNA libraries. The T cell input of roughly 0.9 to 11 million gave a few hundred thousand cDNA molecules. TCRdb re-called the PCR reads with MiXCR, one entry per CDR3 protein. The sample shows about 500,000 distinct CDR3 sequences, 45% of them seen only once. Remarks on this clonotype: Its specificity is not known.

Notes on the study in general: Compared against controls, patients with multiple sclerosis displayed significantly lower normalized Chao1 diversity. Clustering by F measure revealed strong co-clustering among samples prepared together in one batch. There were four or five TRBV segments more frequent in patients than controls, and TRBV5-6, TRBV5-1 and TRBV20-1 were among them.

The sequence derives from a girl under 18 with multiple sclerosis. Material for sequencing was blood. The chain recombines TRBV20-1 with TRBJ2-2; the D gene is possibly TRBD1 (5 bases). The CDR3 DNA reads TGCAGTGCTGAGCGTCGCCGGACACTGAACACCGGGGAGCTGTTTTTT. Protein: CSAERRRTLNTGELFF.